The sequence of this T cell receptor (beta chain) was determined in a study of metastatic and nonmetastatic thyroid tumors. Study-wide points: Within blood and tumor, benign nodules reportedly had significantly lower TCR beta diversity than malignant thyroid tumors did.

TCRdb reprocessed the PCR reads via MiXCR. The sample includes more than 13,000 clones, 20% to 30% of them seen just once. No treatment of any kind had been given to any patient before thyroid surgery. As regards this clone: Its antigen is unidentified.

Trimming shortened V by 6 bases and J by 1 base, and 9 bases separated the two germline ends. The CDR3 extends over 13 amino acids. Germline values: CDR1 MNHEY, CDR2 SMNVEV (reference sequence). The sequence was obtained from a female donor with papillary thyroid cancer or a benign thyroid nodule (not recorded which). Some clones in this sample may be carry-over from other donors' samples. J is TRBJ1-1 and V is TRBV27; a weak D match, TRBD1 (5 bases). The specimen was blood. The CDR3 DNA reads TGTGCCAGCAGAACCGGGGGGAACACTGAAGCTTTCTTT. Translation gives CASRTGGNTEAFF.